Listed below are T cell receptor beta chains from one sample, sequenced in a study of T cell responses to AZD1222 COVID-19 vaccine. Measured with immunoSEQ multiplex PCR; TCRdb has only the in-frame clones, and not every one. Here the sample spans 100,000 or so clones, around 90% being singletons. The sequenced sample was peripheral blood, obtained on day 0 of AZD1222 vaccination. Receptors originate from an adult in good health. CDR3s include the opening cysteine and the closing phenylalanine or tryptophan. D genes are given only for firm matches. Clone size, where shown, is once, few, many, or a class for clones that have expanded.

D: .; J: TRBJ1-2; size: .; V: TRBV5-6; CDR3: CASSLLPGSQGYTF; DNA: TGTGCCAGCAGCTTGCTTCCGGGAAGCCAAGGCTACACCTTC
D: TRBD2; J: TRBJ2-1; size: .; V: TRBV2; CDR3: CASSALWTSNEQFF; DNA: TGTGCCAGCAGCGCTCTCTGGACTAGCAATGAGCAGTTCTTC
D: TRBD1; J: TRBJ1-2; size: .; V: TRBV7-2; CDR3: CASSLETGRAYGYTF; DNA: TGTGCCAGCAGCTTAGAGACAGGGAGGGCCTATGGCTACACCTTC
D: .; J: TRBJ1-1; size: medium-sized; V: TRBV29-1; CDR3: CSVPVRGWNTEAFF; DNA: TGCAGCGTCCCTGTACGGGGATGGAACACTGAAGCTTTCTTT
D: .; J: TRBJ1-5; size: .; V: TRBV12-5; CDR3: CASGLGSQPQHF; DNA: TGTGCTAGTGGTTTGGGGTCTCAGCCCCAGCATTTT
D: TRBD1; J: TRBJ1-3; size: .; V: TRBV4-3; CDR3: CASSQDPGQGYTIYF; DNA: TGCGCCAGCAGCCAAGACCCGGGACAGGGCTACACCATATATTTT
D: .; J: TRBJ2-7; size: .; V: TRBV2; CDR3: CASSGLGTQYEQYF; DNA: TGTGCCAGCAGTGGGCTCGGGACACAGTACGAGCAGTACTTC
D: TRBD1; J: TRBJ1-3; size: .; V: TRBV5-6; CDR3: CASSPGTGVLNTIYF; DNA: TGTGCCAGCAGCCCTGGGACAGGGGTGTTAAACACCATATATTTT
D: .; J: TRBJ2-5; size: few; V: TRBV2; CDR3: CASSEYETQYF; DNA: TGTGCCAGCAGTGAATACGAGACCCAGTACTTC
D: .; J: TRBJ1-1; size: .; V: TRBV27; CDR3: CASSFGVRVGTEAFF; DNA: TGTGCCAGCAGTTTCGGGGTCAGGGTAGGAACTGAAGCTTTCTTT
D: .; J: TRBJ1-5; size: .; V: TRBV12-3/TRBV12-4; CDR3: CASSVGVSQPQHF; DNA: TGTGCCAGCAGTGTAGGGGTCAGTCAGCCCCAGCATTTT
D: .; J: TRBJ2-7; size: .; V: TRBV6-5; CDR3: CASSSYYEQYF; DNA: TGTGCCAGCAGTTCCTACTACGAGCAGTACTTC
D: .; J: TRBJ1-4; size: .; V: TRBV18; CDR3: CASSPGRINEKLFF; DNA: TGTGCCAGCTCACCGGGACGGATTAATGAAAAACTGTTTTTT
D: .; J: TRBJ1-1; size: .; V: TRBV6-1; CDR3: CASSEFAGWDTEAFF; DNA: TGTGCCAGCAGTGAATTTGCTGGGTGGGACACTGAAGCTTTCTTT
D: .; J: TRBJ2-2; size: .; V: TRBV7-3; CDR3: CASRRDSRPGELFF; DNA: TGTGCCAGCAGGCGGGACTCTCGGCCCGGGGAGCTGTTTTTT
D: .; J: TRBJ1-1; size: .; V: TRBV4-1; CDR3: CASSQWSDSNTEAFF; DNA: TGCGCCAGCAGCCAATGGTCGGACAGCAACACTGAAGCTTTCTTT
D: TRBD1; J: TRBJ1-5; size: once; V: TRBV19; CDR3: CASSIFGTGSNQPQHF; DNA: TGTGCCAGTAGTATTTTCGGGACAGGTAGCAATCAGCCCCAGCATTTT
D: TRBD1; J: TRBJ1-4; size: .; V: TRBV3-1/TRBV3-2; CDR3: CASSQGRGRGKLFF; DNA: TGTGCCAGCAGCCAAGGAAGGGGGCGAGGAAAACTGTTTTTT
D: .; J: TRBJ2-5; size: once; V: TRBV3-1/TRBV3-2; CDR3: CASGLSQETQYF; DNA: TGTGCCAGCGGACTTTCCCAAGAGACCCAGTACTTC
D: .; J: TRBJ1-1; size: few; V: TRBV7-9; CDR3: CASSLDRRMNTEAFF; DNA: TGTGCCAGCAGCTTAGACCGGAGAATGAACACTGAAGCTTTCTTT
D: .; J: TRBJ2-2; size: once; V: TRBV5-1; CDR3: CASSPGTRNTGELFF; DNA: TGCGCCAGCAGCCCAGGGACTCGGAACACCGGGGAGCTGTTTTTT
D: TRBD2; J: TRBJ2-1; size: .; V: TRBV6-2/TRBV6-3; CDR3: CASSYEDSGGNEQFF; DNA: TGTGCCAGCAGTTATGAGGATAGCGGGGGCAATGAGCAGTTCTTC
D: .; J: TRBJ1-1; size: .; V: TRBV5-1; CDR3: CASSLGVNTEAFF; DNA: TGCGCCAGCAGCTTGGGGGTGAACACTGAAGCTTTCTTT
D: .; J: TRBJ1-1; size: .; V: TRBV7-2; CDR3: CASSSLRMNTEAFF; DNA: TGTGCCAGCAGCTCTCTCCGTATGAACACTGAAGCTTTCTTT
D: .; J: TRBJ2-1; size: .; V: TRBV6-5; CDR3: CASRADYSSYNEQFF; DNA: TGTGCCAGCAGGGCCGACTATAGCTCCTACAATGAGCAGTTCTTC
D: .; J: TRBJ1-2; size: .; V: TRBV21-1; CDR3: CASSKGGKNLVANYGYTF; DNA: TGTGCCAGCAGCAAAGGAGGGAAAAACCTAGTAGCTAACTATGGCTACACCTTC
D: TRBD2; J: TRBJ2-7; size: .; V: TRBV13; CDR3: CASSLWGGPSGGQQYF; DNA: TGTGCCAGCAGCTTGTGGGGGGGTCCATCGGGAGGACAGCAGTACTTC
D: .; J: TRBJ1-5; size: .; V: TRBV19; CDR3: CATSPGTGTYQPQHF; DNA: TGTGCCACCTCTCCCGGGACGGGGACTTATCAGCCCCAGCATTTT
D: .; J: TRBJ1-4; size: .; V: TRBV9; CDR3: CASSPVGNTNEKLFF; DNA: TGTGCCAGCAGCCCTGTAGGGAATACTAATGAAAAACTGTTTTTT
D: .; J: TRBJ2-3; size: .; V: TRBV11-2; CDR3: CASSWTDTQYF; DNA: TGTGCCAGCAGCTGGACAGATACGCAGTATTTT
D: TRBD2; J: TRBJ2-1; size: .; V: TRBV7-6; CDR3: CASSLGVLAGGIQGLNNEQFF; DNA: TGTGCCAGCAGCTTAGGTGTCCTAGCGGGGGGTATCCAGGGTTTAAACAATGAGCAGTTCTTC
D: .; J: TRBJ1-6; size: .; V: TRBV6-1; CDR3: CASSEQGNSPLHF; DNA: TGTGCCAGCAGTGAACAGGGGAATTCACCCCTCCACTTT
D: .; J: TRBJ2-7; size: once; V: TRBV7-2; CDR3: CASSLGMGGYHEQYF; DNA: TGTGCCAGCAGCTTAGGGATGGGCGGATACCACGAGCAGTACTTC
D: TRBD1; J: TRBJ2-7; size: .; V: TRBV10-3; CDR3: CAISADRDENEQYF; DNA: TGTGCCATCAGTGCCGACAGGGATGAAAACGAGCAGTACTTC
D: TRBD2; J: TRBJ2-5; size: .; V: TRBV27; CDR3: CASSSRTSGVSRLQETQYF; DNA: TGTGCCAGCAGTTCGCGGACTAGCGGAGTCTCGAGACTCCAAGAGACCCAGTACTTC
D: TRBD1; J: TRBJ1-1; size: .; V: TRBV5-1; CDR3: CATRMTGVTEAFF; DNA: TGCGCCACTCGAATGACAGGGGTCACTGAAGCTTTCTTT
D: TRBD2; J: TRBJ2-7; size: few; V: TRBV5-4; CDR3: CASSLERGQYEQYF; DNA: TGTGCCAGCAGCTTGGAGCGGGGGCAATACGAGCAGTACTTC
D: TRBD1; J: TRBJ2-2; size: .; V: TRBV5-6; CDR3: CASSSGQVGPGELFF; DNA: TGTGCCAGCAGCTCGGGACAGGTTGGTCCCGGGGAGCTGTTTTTT
D: .; J: TRBJ1-2; size: .; V: TRBV7-2; CDR3: CASSLQVEGGYTF; DNA: TGTGCCAGCAGCCTTCAGGTAGAGGGGGGCTACACCTTC
D: .; J: TRBJ1-3; size: .; V: TRBV5-1; CDR3: CASSALGYSGNTIYF; DNA: TGCGCCAGCAGCGCTCTAGGGTACTCTGGAAACACCATATATTTT
D: TRBD1; J: TRBJ1-2; size: .; V: TRBV19; CDR3: CASSIGANRGENYGYTF; DNA: TGTGCCAGTAGTATAGGGGCGAACAGGGGGGAGAACTATGGCTACACCTTC
D: .; J: TRBJ1-2; size: .; V: TRBV6-5; CDR3: CASSYSLTGPNYGYTF; DNA: TGTGCCAGCAGTTACTCTCTGACAGGACCTAACTATGGCTACACCTTC
D: TRBD2; J: TRBJ2-7; size: .; V: TRBV9; CDR3: CASSVEPGLAGEQYF; DNA: TGTGCCAGCAGCGTAGAGCCGGGACTAGCTGGGGAGCAGTACTTC
D: TRBD1; J: TRBJ2-7; size: .; V: TRBV5-1; CDR3: CASSEGTGEFAYEQYF; DNA: TGCGCCAGCAGCGAAGGGACAGGGGAGTTCGCCTACGAGCAGTACTTC
D: TRBD1; J: TRBJ1-1; size: .; V: TRBV5-1; CDR3: CASRDRLNTEAFF; DNA: TGCGCCAGCCGGGACAGACTGAACACTGAAGCTTTCTTT
D: .; J: TRBJ1-1; size: .; V: TRBV15; CDR3: CATSKEASSVEAFF; DNA: TGTGCCACCAGCAAAGAGGCCTCATCCGTTGAAGCTTTCTTT
D: .; J: TRBJ2-7; size: .; V: TRBV19; CDR3: CASSIKGTADEQYF; DNA: TGTGCCAGTAGTATAAAAGGGACTGCCGACGAGCAGTACTTC
D: TRBD1; J: TRBJ1-6; size: .; V: TRBV7-9; CDR3: CASSFDRGSNSPLHF; DNA: TGTGCCAGCAGCTTTGACAGGGGCTCTAATTCACCCCTCCACTTT
D: .; J: TRBJ1-1; size: .; V: TRBV18; CDR3: CASSPGQGGGYMNTEAFF; DNA: TGTGCCAGCTCACCAGGTCAAGGCGGAGGGTACATGAACACTGAAGCTTTCTTT